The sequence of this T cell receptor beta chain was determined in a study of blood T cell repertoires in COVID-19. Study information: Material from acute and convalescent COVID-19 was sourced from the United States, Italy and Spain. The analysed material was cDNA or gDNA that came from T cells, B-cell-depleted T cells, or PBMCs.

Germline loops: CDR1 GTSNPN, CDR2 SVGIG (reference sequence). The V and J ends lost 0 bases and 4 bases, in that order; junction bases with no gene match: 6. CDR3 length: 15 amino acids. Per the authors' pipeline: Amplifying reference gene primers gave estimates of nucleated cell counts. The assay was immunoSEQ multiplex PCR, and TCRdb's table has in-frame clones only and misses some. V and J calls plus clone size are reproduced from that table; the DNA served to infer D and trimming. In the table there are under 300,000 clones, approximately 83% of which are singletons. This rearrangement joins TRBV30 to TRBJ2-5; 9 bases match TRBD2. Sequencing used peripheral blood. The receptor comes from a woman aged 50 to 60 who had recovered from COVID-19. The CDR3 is CAWSVSGGWAETQYF. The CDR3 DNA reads TGTGCCTGGAGTGTAAGCGGGGGGTGGGCAGAGACCCAGTACTTC.